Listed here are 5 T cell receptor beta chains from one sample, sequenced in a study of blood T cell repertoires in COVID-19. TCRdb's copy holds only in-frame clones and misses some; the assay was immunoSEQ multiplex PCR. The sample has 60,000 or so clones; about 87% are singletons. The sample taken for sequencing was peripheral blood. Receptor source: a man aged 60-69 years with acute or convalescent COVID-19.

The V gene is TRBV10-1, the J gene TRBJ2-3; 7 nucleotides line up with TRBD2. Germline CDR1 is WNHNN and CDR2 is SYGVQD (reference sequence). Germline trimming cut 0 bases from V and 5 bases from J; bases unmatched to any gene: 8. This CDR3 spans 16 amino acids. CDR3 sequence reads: CASSESGMGGGDTQYF. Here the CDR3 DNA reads TGCGCCAGCAGTGAGTCTGGGATGGGGGGGGGAGATACGCAGTATTTT.

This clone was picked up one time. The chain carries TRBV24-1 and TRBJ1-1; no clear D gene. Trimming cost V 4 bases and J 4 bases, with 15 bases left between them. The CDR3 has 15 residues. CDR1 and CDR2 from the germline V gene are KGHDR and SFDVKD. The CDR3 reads CATSDRSGAPTEAFF. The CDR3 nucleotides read TGTGCCACCAGTGACCGAAGTGGAGCCCCCACTGAAGCTTTCTTT.

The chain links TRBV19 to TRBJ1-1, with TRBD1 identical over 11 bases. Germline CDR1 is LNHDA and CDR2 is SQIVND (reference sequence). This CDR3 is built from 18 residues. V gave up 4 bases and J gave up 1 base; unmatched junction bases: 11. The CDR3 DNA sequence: TGTGCCAGTAGTAACCGGGGACAGGGGGTCCCTCCGAACACTGAAGCTTTCTTT. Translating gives CASSNRGQGVPPNTEAFF.

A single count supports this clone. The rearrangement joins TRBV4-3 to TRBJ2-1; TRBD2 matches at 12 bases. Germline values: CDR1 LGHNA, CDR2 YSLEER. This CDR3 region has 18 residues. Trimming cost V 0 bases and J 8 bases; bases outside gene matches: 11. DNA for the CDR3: TGCGCCAGCAGCCAAGATTCTTTTCTAGCGGGGGGGCCTGATGAGCAGTTCTTC. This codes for CASSQDSFLAGGPDEQFF.

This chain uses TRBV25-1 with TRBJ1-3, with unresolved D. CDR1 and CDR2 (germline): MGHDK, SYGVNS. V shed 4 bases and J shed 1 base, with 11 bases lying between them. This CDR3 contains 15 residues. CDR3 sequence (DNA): TGTGCCAGCAGTGGTTATTCCCTTTCTGGAAACACCATATATTTT. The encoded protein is CASSGYSLSGNTIYF.